These 17 T cell receptor beta chains were sequenced from one sample in a study of identical twins. TCRdb re-called the 5' RACE reads with MiXCR, one entry per CDR3 protein. The sample has hundreds of thousands of distinct CDR3 sequences; about 7% are singletons. The same specimen was also included in a second study, on yellow fever vaccine responses in identical twins.

Material for sequencing was memory (CD45RO+) T cells sorted from blood. These receptors were taken from a young woman in good health.

This clonotype was seen more than once but under ten times. The CDR3 protein is CAISETTGQLFF. The CDR3 region has the DNA TGTGCCATCAGTGAGACGACAGGGCAACTGTTTTTT. The V and J genes are TRBV10-3 and TRBJ1-4; 7 positions match TRBD1. The CDR3 runs 12 residues. CDR1 is ENHRY and CDR2 is SYGVKD in the germline V gene. Trimming at V came to 2 bases and at J to 12 bases, leaving 3 bases not matched to a gene.

This clonotype was found a few times. The chain carries TRBV21-1 and TRBJ1-1. TRBV21-1 is a known pseudogene. CDR3 length: 11 amino acids. For the CDR3, the DNA is TGTGCCAGCATAGGGAGAACTGAAGCTTTCTTT. Translation gives CASIGRTEAFF.

This clonotype was recorded many times. The chain has TRBV29-1 and TRBJ1-1; TRBD1 aligns across 11 bases. The length of the CDR3 is 16 residues. Germline assignment: CDR1 SQVTM and CDR2 ANQGSEA. V lost 4 bases, J lost 1 base, and 8 bases stayed unmatched. CDR3 in DNA: TGCAGCGTTGTCCCGGACAGGGGGCAATGGAACACTGAAGCTTTCTTT. Its translation: CSVVPDRGQWNTEAFF.

This clonotype was counted many times. Here the CDR3 reads CASSLRSGTEAFF. The CDR3 nucleotides are TGTGCCAGCAGTTTAAGGTCGGGTACTGAAGCTTTCTTT. This chain uses TRBV12-3 or TRBV12-4 with TRBJ1-1; D not certain. The CDR3 is 13 amino acids. The V end was cut by 2 bases, the J end by 5 bases, with 9 bases between.

This clonotype has a handful of counts. The chain has TRBV20-1 and TRBJ2-7, with D perhaps matching TRBD2 (5 bases). This CDR3 is built from 11 residues. CDR1 DFQATT and CDR2 SNEGSKA come from the germline V gene (reference sequence). Trimming left V 1 base short and J 5 bases short, with 6 bases between. The CDR3 DNA sequence: TGCAGTGCTAGAGCGGGGAACGAGCAGTACGTC. It encodes CSARAGNEQYV.

This clonotype was seen only a few times. The V gene is TRBV20-1, the J gene TRBJ2-7; 11 nucleotides align to TRBD2. Germline loops: CDR1 DFQATT, CDR2 SNEGSKA (reference sequence). There are 15 residues in the CDR3. Trimming cost V 6 bases and J 0 bases; bases outside gene matches: 7. CDR3 DNA sequence: TGCAGTGCCTCACCCGGGACTAGCGGCTCCTACGAGCAGTACGTC. Its protein is CSASPGTSGSYEQYV.

This clonotype has a count of ten or more. The chain uses TRBV20-1 and TRBJ2-3; tentative D call: TRBD2 (6 bases). V was clipped by 4 bases and J by 1 base, with 12 bases between them. Germline CDR1 reads DFQATT; CDR2 reads SNEGSKA (reference sequence). This CDR3 has 14 residues. This chain's CDR3 is CSANEASGTDTQYF. In nucleotides, the CDR3 is TGCAGTGCTAATGAGGCTAGCGGCACAGATACGCAGTATTTT.

The chain has TRBV28 and TRBJ1-5; 9 bases align to TRBD1. Unmatched junction bases numbered 8, after V lost 5 bases and J lost 6 bases. The germline CDR1 and CDR2 sequences are MDHEN and SYDVKM. The length of the CDR3 is 15 residues. The CDR3 nucleotides read TGTGCCAGCAGTCCTATGGGACAGGGAGCTCAGCCCCAGCATTTT. This codes for CASSPMGQGAQPQHF.

This clonotype was observed at least ten times. The chain is built from TRBV9 and TRBJ2-5, with 11 bases fitting TRBD2. Germline V CDR1 and CDR2: SGDLS, YYNGEE. The CDR3 contains 16 residues. J gave up 7 bases and V 3 bases, and 11 bases lay outside the gene matches. CDR3 DNA: TGTGCCAGCAGCGCAGACTCTAGCGGGGGGCGTTGGACCCAGTACTTC. This translates into CASSADSSGGRWTQYF.

This clonotype was seen many times. The chain is built from TRBV13 and TRBJ2-7, with no clear D. The CDR3 consists of 13 residues. From germline, CDR1 is PRHDT and CDR2 FYEKMQ (reference sequence). Trimming cost V 2 bases and J 2 bases, with 7 bases left between them. The CDR3 loop reads CASSLLDAYEQYF. Written as DNA, the CDR3 is TGTGCCAGCAGCTTATTGGACGCCTACGAGCAGTACTTC.

This clonotype has only a few counts. V usage is TRBV13 and J usage is TRBJ2-1, with 9 nucleotides matching TRBD1. Germline loops: CDR1 PRHDT, CDR2 FYEKMQ (reference sequence). The CDR3 has 15 residues. With 6 bases clipped from V and 7 bases from J, the junction kept 10 bases outside the gene matches. CDR3: CASRTSGQGLNEQFF. The CDR3 nucleotides are TGTGCCAGCAGAACCTCGGGACAGGGCTTAAATGAGCAGTTCTTC. The whole variable domain, remainder taken from reference TRBV13 and TRBJ2-1, is AAGVIQSPRHLIKEKRETATLKCYPIPRHDTVYWYQQGPGQDPQFLISFYEKMQSDKGSIPDRFSAQQFSDYHSELNMSSLELGDSALYFCASRTSGQGLNEQFFGPGTRLTVL.

This clonotype appeared many times. CDR3 sequence reads: CATSDGTANYGYTF. CDR3 nucleotides: TGTGCCACCAGTGATGGGACAGCTAACTATGGCTACACCTTC. The V gene is TRBV24-1, the J gene TRBJ1-2; 7 bases agree with TRBD1. The germline CDR1 and CDR2 sequences are KGHDR and SFDVKD. This CDR3 has 14 amino acids. J was trimmed by 0 bases and V by 3 bases; bases with no gene match: 0.

The chain employs TRBV28 and TRBJ1-3; 9 bases match TRBD1. Trimming at V came to 6 bases and at J to 4 bases, leaving 1 base not matched to a gene. The CDR3 has 13 amino acids. The V gene's germline CDR1 is MDHEN and CDR2 SYDVKM. The CDR3 region has the DNA TGTGCCAGCAGCGGGACAGGGGGAAACACCATATATTTT. Translation: CASSGTGGNTIYF.

The sample holds a few counts of this clonotype. V and J are TRBV3-1 and TRBJ2-7; 12 bases align to TRBD2. V lost 2 bases to trimming and J lost 2 bases; unmatched junction nucleotides: 1. CDR3 length equals 15 residues. CDR1 and CDR2 from the germline V gene are LGHDT and YNNKEL (reference sequence). As DNA, the CDR3 is TGTGCCAGCAGCCAAACTAGCGGGAGGACCTACGAGCAGTACTTC. Translating gives CASSQTSGRTYEQYF.

This clonotype was counted many times. This rearrangement joins TRBV7-9 to TRBJ2-2; no clear D gene. CDR3 length equals 16 residues. The germline CDR1 and CDR2 sequences are SEHNR and FQNEAQ (reference sequence). V was cut by 0 bases and J by 2 bases, with 10 bases left in between. This CDR3 reads CASSLATSLNTGELFF. The CDR3, as DNA: TGTGCCAGCAGCTTAGCGACCTCGCTTAACACCGGGGAGCTGTTTTTT.

In this sample, this clonotype turned up many times. The chain recombines TRBV10-3 with TRBJ2-3; D gene unclear. CDR3 size: 15 residues. V dropped 0 bases and J dropped 0 bases, with 7 bases sitting between them. In germline, CDR1 is ENHRY, CDR2 SYGVKD. CDR3: CAISESRSSTDTQYF. The CDR3 DNA reads as TGTGCCATCAGTGAGTCGAGGAGTAGCACAGATACGCAGTATTTT.

This chain connects TRBV15 to TRBJ1-4; 9 nucleotides line up with TRBD1. This CDR3 is built from 16 residues. J lost 3 bases, V lost 3 bases, and 5 bases had no gene match. The germline V gene encodes CDR1 LNHNV and CDR2 YYDKDF (reference sequence). In DNA, the CDR3 is TGTGCCACCAGCAGTCCTACAGGGGGCCCTAATGAAAAACTGTTTTTT. Translating gives CATSSPTGGPNEKLFF.